These 25 T cell receptor beta chains were all obtained from the same sample, sequenced in a study of CD8+CD57+ T cells in acquired aplastic anemia. Genomic DNA provided the template from which TCR beta VDJ and CDR3 profiles were obtained. TCRdb used MiXCR to reprocess the reads, holding one entry per CDR3 protein. In the table there are 150,000 to 200,000 distinct CDR3 sequences, around 66% of which are singletons. Sample: sorted CD4+, CD8+, or CD8+CD57+ T cells (not recorded which) from PBMCs. These TCRs come from a human donor with severe aplastic anemia or a healthy control (not recorded which).

The chain couples TRBV6-1 to TRBJ1-1; D is uncertain. The CDR3 length is 15 residues. V gave up 5 bases and J gave up 4 bases, with 17 bases separating them. CDR1 MNHNS and CDR2 SASEGT come from the germline V gene. The CDR3 nucleotides are TGTGCCAGCAGTTTCCACTCGAGCGGACCCACTGAAGCTTTCTTT. Protein product: CASSFHSSGPTEAFF.

Worth noting for this clonotype: Because the CDR3 is missing its conserved closing phenylalanine or tryptophan, this is likely a read error. The genes are TRBV7-3 and TRBJ2-7, with 8 bases aligning to TRBD1. CDR3 size: 16 residues. CDR1 is SGHTA, CDR2 FQGTGA, per germline. The ends lost 1 base at V and 4 bases at J; junction bases unmatched: 9. Here the CDR3 DNA reads TGTGCCAGCAGCTTAAGGGGACCAGGGGGCGGGTACGAGCAGTACCTC. Encoded protein: CASSLRGPGGGYEQYL.

The CDR3 region is CASSPLDSNQPQHF. The CDR3 nucleotides are TGTGCCAGCAGTCCGTTGGACAGCAATCAGCCCCAGCATTTT. This chain joins TRBV2 and TRBJ1-5; D unclear. This CDR3 comprises 14 residues. Trimming removed 5 bases at V and 1 base at J, with 9 bases between. Germline CDR1 is SNHLY and CDR2 is FYNNEI.

This clonotype has just a few counts. The DNA for the CDR3 is TGTGCCAGCAGCACTTGGACAGGGGGCAACGCGGGAAACACCATATATTTT. Translating gives CASSTWTGGNAGNTIYF. The rearrangement links TRBV7-9 to TRBJ1-3; 11 positions match TRBD1. Unmatched junction bases numbered 10, after V lost 5 bases and J lost 4 bases. This CDR3 spans 17 amino acids. CDR1 is SEHNR and CDR2 is FQNEAQ in the germline V gene (reference sequence).

This sequence joins TRBV20-1 and TRBJ2-1, with D tentatively TRBD2 (6 bases). The V end lost 0 bases, the J end lost 0 bases, and 9 bases lay between the germline ends. The germline V gene encodes CDR1 DFQATT and CDR2 SNEGSKA (reference sequence). This CDR3 is 15 amino acids long. The CDR3 is CSARDAGFSYNEQFF. DNA for the CDR3: TGCAGTGCTAGAGATGCGGGGTTCTCCTACAATGAGCAGTTCTTC.

In regard to this clonotype: The junction shows a germline mismatch at one end, possibly a read error. The chain carries TRBV7-7 and TRBJ2-7; D may be TRBD2 (5 bases). This CDR3 comprises 13 residues. Germline V gives CDR1 SSHAT, CDR2 FNYEAQ (reference sequence). The CDR3 DNA is TGTGCTAGCAGCCGGGATCCGAGCAATGAGCAGTACTTC. Its protein product is CASSRDPSNEQYF.

V gene TRBV5-1 combines with J gene TRBJ1-4, with D possibly TRBD1 on 5 matching bases. The length of the CDR3 is 14 residues. Germline loops: CDR1 SGHRS, CDR2 YFSETQ. V lost 3 bases to trimming and J lost 5 bases, with 11 bases between them. DNA for the CDR3: TGCGCCAGCAGCTGGGCAGGGATCAATGAAAAACTGTTTTTT. Amino acids: CASSWAGINEKLFF.

Remarks on this clonotype: At one of its ends the junction is not consistent with the germline gene, which may arise from a read error. This chain links TRBV2 with TRBJ2-7; 8 bases fit TRBD1. From germline, CDR1 is SNHLY and CDR2 FYNNEI. The CDR3 is 15 residues long. CDR3 nucleotide sequence: TGCGCCAGCAGCGCCCAGTTAGGACAGGGTAACGAGCAGTACTTC. It specifies CASSAQLGQGNEQYF.

This clonotype was detected many times. CDR3 sequence (DNA): TGTGCCAGCAAAAAATACCGTCAGGGGTCGCGCTACGAGCAGTACTTC. Translated, it gives CASKKYRQGSRYEQYF. The chain has TRBV12-3 or TRBV12-4 and TRBJ2-7, with a possible D match to TRBD1 (6 bases). CDR3 length equals 16 residues. The V and J ends lost 7 bases and 3 bases respectively, with 22 bases between them.

The chain couples TRBV29-1 to TRBJ2-3; no clear D. CDR1 and CDR2 (germline): SQVTM, ANQGSEA. The CDR3 runs to 12 residues. The V and J ends lost 6 bases and 1 base respectively, with 8 bases between them. The CDR3 is CSVAAGTDTQYF. The CDR3 DNA reads TGCAGCGTGGCGGCGGGCACAGATACGCAGTATTTT.

This chain connects TRBV2 to TRBJ2-2; TRBD2 matches at 7 bases. The CDR3 has 15 amino acids. Losses at the gene ends were 4 bases for V and 1 base for J; bases not matched to a gene: 3. Germline V gene lookup returns CDR1 SNHLY and CDR2 FYNNEI. The CDR3 loop reads CASSGTGGNTGELFF. Here the CDR3 DNA reads TGTGCCAGCAGTGGGACGGGAGGGAACACCGGGGAGCTGTTTTTT.

This clonotype was detected only a few times. The gene calls are TRBV6-5 and TRBJ2-2, with 7 bases fitting TRBD2. After removal of 5 bases from V and 8 bases from J, the junction contained 11 bases not matched to a gene. There are 15 residues in the CDR3. Germline loops: CDR1 MNHEY, CDR2 SVGAGI. CDR3 region: CASSDGTGGGGELFF. DNA for the CDR3: TGTGCCAGCAGTGACGGGACGGGGGGAGGAGGGGAGCTGTTTTTT.

The genes are TRBV5-1 and TRBJ2-5; D tentatively fits TRBD1 or TRBD2 (5 bases each). V lost 4 bases and J lost 5, with 21 bases in between. Germline CDR1 and CDR2: SGHRS and YFSETQ. The CDR3 is made up of 16 amino acids. CDR3 nucleotides: TGCGCCAGCAGCCTAGGGACCAATGCACGCCCGGAGACCCAGTACTTC. This codes for CASSLGTNARPETQYF.

In this sample, this clonotype turned up a few times. The V and J genes are TRBV7-6 and TRBJ1-2; 9 bases align to TRBD1. This CDR3 has 17 residues. Germline V gene lookup returns CDR1 SGHVS and CDR2 FNYEAQ. With V trimmed by 5 bases and J by 7 bases, 17 bases remained unmatched. The CDR3 loop is CASSPRGTGFSIGGYTF. CDR3 nucleotides: TGTGCCAGCAGCCCTCGCGGGACAGGGTTTAGCATCGGTGGCTACACCTTC. Supplemented by reference TRBV7-6 and TRBJ1-2, the full variable domain reads GAGVSQSPRYKVTKRGQDVALRCDPISGHVSLYWYRQALGQGPEFLTYFNYEAQQDKSGLPNDRFSAERPEGSISTLTIQRTEQRDSAMYRCASSPRGTGFSIGGYTFGSGTRLTVV.

In this sample, this clonotype turned up a few times. This rearrangement joins TRBV24-1 to TRBJ1-2; D call uncertain. V lost 5 bases, J lost 8 bases, and 17 bases lay in between. This CDR3 region has 14 residues. Germline V CDR1 and CDR2: KGHDR, SFDVKD. The CDR3 is CATSGSRGYGGYTF. In nucleotides, the CDR3 is TGTGCCACCAGTGGTTCTAGAGGGTACGGAGGCTACACCTTC.

V gene TRBV7-3 combines with J gene TRBJ2-3, with D perhaps matching TRBD2 (6 bases). The germline CDR1 and CDR2 sequences are SGHTA and FQGTGA. The CDR3 length is 13 residues. V gave up 2 bases and J gave up 6 bases, with 9 bases separating them. Here the CDR3 reads CASSLASVDTQYF. In nucleotides, the CDR3 is TGTGCCAGCAGCTTAGCTAGCGTGGATACGCAGTATTTT. Looking up the rest from reference TRBV7-3 and TRBJ2-3 gives the full variable domain: GAGVSQTPSNKVTEKGKYVELRCDPISGHTALYWYRQSLGQGPEFLIYFQGTGAADDSGLPNDRFFAVRPEGSVSTLKIQRTERGDSAVYLCASSLASVDTQYFGPGTRLTVL.

The J gene is TRBJ2-5, the V gene TRBV19; D ambiguous. V was clipped by 1 base and J by 7 bases, with 4 bases between them. Per the germline V gene, CDR1 is LNHDA and CDR2 is SQIVND (reference sequence). The CDR3 extends over 11 amino acids. CDR3 DNA: TGTGCCAGTAGTATAGGCGTGACCCAGTACTTC. It translates to CASSIGVTQYF.

CDR3 DNA sequence: TGTGCCAGCAGTGAAAGGGATGAGACAGCGGGTTTGCATTTT. It translates to CASSERDETAGLHF. J is TRBJ1-5 and V is TRBV6-1, with D perhaps TRBD1 (5 bases). CDR3 length: 14 residues. V lost 2 bases and J 15 bases, leaving 20 bases between the germline ends. CDR1 and CDR2 from the germline V gene are MNHNS and SASEGT.

This chain connects TRBV27 to TRBJ2-1; tentative D call: TRBD1 (6 bases). Germline V gives CDR1 MNHEY, CDR2 SMNVEV (reference sequence). CDR3 size: 13 residues. Trimming stripped 6 bases from V and 7 bases from J, with 13 bases between. The CDR3, as DNA: TGTGCCAGCAGCAAGGACAGAGAAAATGAGCAGTTCTTC. This codes for CASSKDRENEQFF.

Of note for this clonotype: A read error may account for a junction end that differs from germline. This sequence joins TRBV7-7 and TRBJ2-7; D assignment may be TRBD1 or TRBD2 (5 bases each). Germline CDR1 SSHAT, CDR2 FNYEAQ (reference sequence). The CDR3 has 13 residues. The CDR3 region is CASSHGTLYEQYF. CDR3 coding DNA: TGCGCCAGCAGCCACGGGACCCTCTACGAGCAGTACTTC.

The V gene is TRBV20-1, the J gene TRBJ2-7; 9 positions agree with TRBD2. V dropped 1 base and J dropped 5; count of bases not matched to a gene: 6. This CDR3 has 14 residues. Per germline, CDR1 DFQATT and CDR2 SNEGSKA (reference sequence). This CDR3 is CSARVAGAENEQYF. CDR3 nucleotides: TGCAGTGCTAGAGTAGCGGGAGCTGAGAACGAGCAGTACTTC.

CDR3 residues: CSAGLDSYEQYF. The CDR3 nucleotides are TGCAGTGCTGGGCTTGATTCCTACGAGCAGTACTTC. V is TRBV20-1 and J is TRBJ2-7; D remains ambiguous. Trimming cost V 5 bases and J 1 base, with 9 bases left between them. CDR1 is DFQATT, CDR2 SNEGSKA, per germline (reference sequence). The CDR3 runs to 12 residues.

The V and J genes are TRBV10-3 and TRBJ2-7; tentative D call: TRBD1 (6 bases). The CDR3 has 18 residues. Germline-derived CDR1 and CDR2 are ENHRY and SYGVKD. V was clipped by 0 bases and J by 5 bases, with 23 bases between them. The CDR3 reads CAISESLTEQGKKDEQYF. The CDR3 bases are TGTGCCATCAGTGAGTCCCTAACAGAACAGGGAAAGAAAGACGAGCAGTACTTC.

The chain recombines TRBV20-1 with TRBJ1-5; D perhaps matches TRBD1 (5 bases). The V and J ends lost 3 bases and 4 bases respectively, with 7 bases between them. This CDR3 contains 12 residues. From germline, CDR1 is DFQATT and CDR2 SNEGSKA (reference sequence). CDR3 nucleotide sequence: TGCAGTGCTAGTGCAGGGAATCAGCCCCAGCATTTT. Its translation: CSASAGNQPQHF.

The gene calls are TRBV29-1 and TRBJ2-1; possibly TRBD2 for D (5 bases). The germline V gene has CDR1 SQVTM and CDR2 ANQGSEA. The V end was cut by 2 bases, the J end by 4 bases, with 12 bases between. The CDR3 is 14 residues long. DNA of the CDR3: TGCAGCGTTGAACCAAGCGGAGCTTACAATGAGCAGTTCTTC. Translated: CSVEPSGAYNEQFF.